A single sample gave rise to the 25 T cell receptor beta chains below, sequenced in a study of T cells in Graves' hyperthyroidism and ophthalmopathy. RNA transcripts served as the template for amplifying TCR beta CDR3 regions. The TCR CDR3 was amplified in a first-round RT-PCR using the HTBI primer set. TCRdb called the multiplex PCR reads again in MiXCR, with one record for every CDR3 protein. The sample carries over 500,000 distinct CDR3 sequences, roughly 15% recorded once. The sample taken for sequencing was blood. Receptors were obtained from a young woman with Graves' ophthalmopathy.

This clonotype was recorded many times. The chain couples TRBV28 to TRBJ2-3; TRBD1 agrees at 11 bases. This CDR3 comprises 17 residues. The germline CDR1 and CDR2 sequences are MDHEN and SYDVKM. V shed 8 bases, J shed 3 bases, and the junction held 13 bases outside the gene matches. The CDR3 nucleotides read TGTGCCAGCGGTCCTTTAGCCGGGACAGGGGGGACAGATACGCAGTATTTT. Translated, it gives CASGPLAGTGGTDTQYF.

This clonotype was recorded a few times. One end of the junction is discordant with germline, which a read error may explain. The V and J genes are TRBV4-3 and TRBJ1-2, with D possibly TRBD1 on 5 matching bases. The germline gives CDR1 LGHNA, CDR2 YSLEER. The CDR3 consists of 15 residues. CDR3 loop: CASRQVTSGAYGYTF. In DNA, the CDR3 is TGCGCCAGCAGACAAGTGACTTCCGGGGCGTATGGCTACACCTTC.

This clonotype has only a few counts. This chain joins TRBV19 and TRBJ1-4, with 9 nucleotides matching TRBD1. In germline, CDR1 is LNHDA, CDR2 SQIVND (reference sequence). V was pared by 7 bases and J by 7 bases, with 10 bases of the junction left unmatched. This CDR3 has 15 amino acids. The CDR3, as DNA: TGTGCCAGTACTCAGCCCGGGACAGGGAGTGAAAAACTGTTTTTT. Protein product: CASTQPGTGSEKLFF. Based on the CDR3 plus reference TRBV19 and TRBJ1-4, the full variable domain is DGGITQSPKYLFRKEGQNVTLSCEQNLNHDAMYWYRQDPGQGLRLIYYSQIVNDFQKGDIAEGYSVSREKKESFPLTVTSAQKNPTAFYLCASTQPGTGSEKLFFGSGTQLSVL.

This clonotype was seen a handful of times. This chain uses TRBV7-2 with TRBJ1-6; D not certain. The CDR3 contains 13 residues. Germline CDR1 and CDR2: SGHTA and FQGNSA. V was trimmed by 5 bases and J by 10 bases, leaving 12 bases between them. The CDR3 sequence is CASSPRKDSPLHF. The CDR3 DNA reads TGTGCCAGCAGCCCGCGGAAGGACTCACCCCTCCACTTT.

This clonotype was seen many times. The V gene is TRBV29-1, the J gene TRBJ2-1; 7 nucleotides match TRBD2. J lost 5 bases, V lost 0 bases, and 7 bases had no gene match. The CDR3 totals 15 residues. Per the germline V gene, CDR1 is SQVTM and CDR2 is ANQGSEA. CDR3 sequence reads: CSVEEGGRAHNEQFF. CDR3 coding DNA: TGCAGCGTTGAAGAAGGTGGGAGGGCCCACAATGAGCAGTTCTTC.

This clonotype was recorded at least ten times. The genes are TRBV6-1 and TRBJ2-7; D is possibly TRBD1 or TRBD2 (5 bases each). Germline V gene lookup returns CDR1 MNHNS and CDR2 SASEGT. The CDR3 is 15 residues long. Trimming pared 1 base from V and 2 bases from J, leaving 12 bases between. The CDR3 reads CASSEDPGTTYEQYF. Here the CDR3 DNA reads TGTGCCAGCAGTGAAGACCCAGGGACCACCTACGAGCAGTACTTC.

This chain joins TRBV10-3 and TRBJ2-3; 9 bases are a match to TRBD1. Germline CDR1 reads ENHRY; CDR2 reads SYGVKD. This CDR3 is built from 15 residues. The ends lost 3 bases at V and 4 bases at J; junction bases unmatched: 5. CDR3 nucleotides: TGTGCCATCAGTGAAAGGGGACAGGGCGCAGATACGCAGTATTTT. Translated, it gives CAISERGQGADTQYF.

At least ten counts were recorded for this clonotype. The genes are TRBV10-2 and TRBJ2-7; D may be TRBD2 (6 bases). Germline CDR1 is WSHSY and CDR2 is SAAADI. This CDR3 spans 13 amino acids. Trimming left V 3 bases short and J 7 bases short, with 13 bases between. CDR3 coding DNA: TGCGCCAGCAGTGAAGAGGGACTGGGGGAGCAGTACTTC. This sequence encodes CASSEEGLGEQYF.

The chain combines TRBV27 with TRBJ2-3, with 8 positions matching TRBD2. This CDR3 has 14 amino acids. The V and J ends lost 6 bases and 4 bases, in that order; junction bases with no gene match: 6. Germline V gene sequence: CDR1 MNHEY, CDR2 SMNVEV (reference sequence). The CDR3 reads CASSQAGVPDTQYF. The DNA for the CDR3 is TGTGCCAGCAGCCAAGCGGGAGTCCCAGATACGCAGTATTTT.

This clonotype was observed many times. The J gene is TRBJ2-7, the V gene TRBV7-3; TRBD1 is a possible D gene (5 bases). V gave up 1 base and J gave up 2 bases, with 12 bases separating them. This CDR3 is built from 15 residues. CDR1 and CDR2 from the germline V gene are SGHTA and FQGTGA. The CDR3 coding sequence is TGTGCCAGCAGCTTAATGTCAGGGCCCACCTACGAGCAGTACTTC. This encodes CASSLMSGPTYEQYF.

This clonotype came up many times. The CDR3 nucleotides are TGTGCCAGCAGCACCCGCTCTCGGGGCGACGCTGGAAACACCATATATTTT. Protein: CASSTRSRGDAGNTIYF. This sequence joins TRBV9 and TRBJ1-3; D perhaps matches TRBD1 (5 bases). Looked up from germline, CDR1 is SGDLS and CDR2 is YYNGEE. Trimming removed 4 bases at V and 2 bases at J, with 19 bases between. The CDR3 totals 17 residues.

This clonotype was seen at least ten times. As DNA, the CDR3 is TGTGCCAGCAGCCCCCGCGGCTACGGTGCTAATGAGCAGTTCTTC. Translating gives CASSPRGYGANEQFF. The rearrangement uses TRBV3-1 and TRBJ2-1, with no clear D. Germline CDR1 LGHDT, CDR2 YNNKEL (reference sequence). With 4 bases removed from V and 7 bases from J, the gap between germline ends came to 17 bases. This CDR3 region has 15 residues.

As to this clonotype: A much larger clone differs by one base, so this may be a read error. The chain recombines TRBV2 with TRBJ2-7; the match to TRBD1 covers 8 bases. This CDR3 contains 15 residues. Per germline, CDR1 SNHLY and CDR2 FYNNEI. J was trimmed by 7 bases and V by 6 bases; bases with no gene match: 14. Here the CDR3 reads CASSSGDQGAREQYF. CDR3 nucleotide sequence: TGTGCCAGCAGCTCAGGAGATCAGGGGGCGCGTGAGCAGTACTTC.

There are many counts of this clonotype. This chain uses TRBV30 with TRBJ2-4, with D tentatively TRBD1 or TRBD2 (5 bases each). CDR3 length: 13 residues. Trimming removed 1 base at V and 6 bases at J, with 10 bases between. Germline assignment: CDR1 GTSNPN and CDR2 SVGIG (reference sequence). The CDR3 loop is CAWSGGIGNIQYF. CDR3 DNA sequence: TGTGCCTGGAGTGGGGGGATAGGAAACATTCAGTACTTC.

Only a few counts were recorded for this clonotype. The chain couples TRBV7-6 to TRBJ2-2; D is ambiguous. Trimming took off 5 bases at V and 0 bases at J, with 13 bases between the two ends. This CDR3 has 16 amino acids. Germline-derived CDR1 and CDR2 are SGHVS and FNYEAQ. CDR3 coding DNA: TGTGCCAGCAGCCCCCGGGTCCTAACGAACACCGGGGAGCTGTTTTTT. It translates to CASSPRVLTNTGELFF.

This clonotype was recorded once. The gene calls are TRBV27 and TRBJ2-7; D unclear. This CDR3 comprises 14 residues. The V gene's germline CDR1 is MNHEY and CDR2 SMNVEV (reference sequence). V was shortened by 2 bases and J by 2 bases, with 10 bases between the two germline ends. The CDR3 region is CASSLKPAPYEQYF. CDR3 bases: TGTGCCAGCAGTTTAAAACCGGCGCCCTACGAGCAGTACTTC.

The rearrangement joins TRBV6-2 or TRBV6-3 to TRBJ2-1, with 9 bases that match TRBD2. This CDR3 is 19 amino acids long. V shed 0 bases and J 0 bases; nucleotides not matched to a gene: 9. Germline-derived CDR1 and CDR2 are MNHEY and SVGEGT. In nucleotides, the CDR3 is TGTGCCAGCAGTTACTCTACCAGCGGGAGGTTTCCCTCCTACAATGAGCAGTTCTTC. Translation gives CASSYSTSGRFPSYNEQFF.

This clonotype occurred many times. The gene calls are TRBV2 and TRBJ1-1, with D maybe TRBD1 (5 bases). In germline, CDR1 is SNHLY, CDR2 FYNNEI. Trimming shortened V by 6 bases and J by 1 base, and 12 bases separated the two germline ends. The CDR3 spans 14 residues. Here the CDR3 reads CASRGGGSNTEAFF. The CDR3 DNA sequence: TGTGCCAGCAGGGGGGGTGGATCGAACACTGAAGCTTTCTTT.

This clonotype was observed a few times. The chain joins TRBV30 to TRBJ1-3; 7 nucleotides agree with TRBD1. Germline V gene sequence: CDR1 GTSNPN, CDR2 SVGIG (reference sequence). Losses at the gene ends were 4 bases for V and 2 bases for J; bases not matched to a gene: 8. The CDR3 is made up of 15 amino acids. The chain's CDR3 is CAWTRGTATGNTIYF. In nucleotides, the CDR3 is TGTGCCTGGACCAGAGGGACAGCTACTGGAAACACCATATATTTT.

The V and J genes are TRBV2 and TRBJ1-1, with 7 nucleotides matching TRBD1. J gave up 6 bases and V 4 bases, and 8 bases lay outside the gene matches. CDR1 and CDR2 from the germline V gene are SNHLY and FYNNEI. The CDR3 sequence is 14 residues long. CDR3 loop: CASSGDSVLSEAFF. The DNA of the CDR3 is TGTGCCAGCAGTGGGGACAGTGTTCTTTCTGAAGCTTTCTTT.

This clonotype was counted a few times. Being one base from a much bigger clone, this may be a read error. The chain recombines TRBV9 with TRBJ1-1; no firm D call. This CDR3 region has 14 residues. Germline V gene sequence: CDR1 SGDLS, CDR2 YYNGEE. CDR3 sequence (DNA): TGTGCCTGCAGCGTCCAGAGCATGAACACTGAAGCTTTCTTT. Translated, it gives CACSVQSMNTEAFF.

V and J are TRBV7-9 and TRBJ1-5; TRBD1 aligns across 8 bases. The ends lost 5 bases at V and 3 bases at J; junction bases unmatched: 6. CDR1 is SEHNR and CDR2 is FQNEAQ in the germline V gene (reference sequence). This CDR3 is built from 15 residues. CDR3 region: CASSGGTGVNQPQHF. The CDR3 region has the DNA TGTGCCAGCAGCGGCGGGACAGGAGTCAATCAGCCCCAGCATTTT. Full variable domain (rest looked up from reference TRBV7-9 and TRBJ1-5): DTGVSQNPRHKITKRGQNVTFRCDPISEHNRLYWYRQTLGQGPEFLTYFQNEAQLEKSRLLSDRFSAERPKGSFSTLEIQRTEQGDSAMYLCASSGGTGVNQPQHFGDGTRLSIL.

Many counts were recorded for this clonotype. The gene calls are TRBV13 and TRBJ2-5, with 7 bases matching TRBD2. V was clipped by 2 bases and J by 2 bases; unmatched bases: 5. The CDR3 contains 15 residues. From germline, CDR1 is PRHDT and CDR2 FYEKMQ (reference sequence). The CDR3 here is CASSLRLAVQETQYF. In nucleotides, the CDR3 is TGTGCCAGCAGCTTACGCCTAGCGGTTCAAGAGACCCAGTACTTC.

This clonotype showed up many times. V and J are TRBV28 and TRBJ2-7, with 9 bases aligning to TRBD2. Germline V lookup: CDR1 MDHEN, CDR2 SYDVKM. The CDR3 runs to 15 residues. The J segment lost 3 bases and the V segment lost 3 bases, leaving 6 bases of the junction unmatched. CDR3: CASSFFPAGGYEQYF. CDR3 nucleotides: TGTGCCAGCAGTTTTTTTCCAGCGGGAGGCTACGAGCAGTACTTC.

This clonotype was observed once. A clone one base away is much larger, so this may be a read error. CDR3 nucleotides: TGTGCCAGCACTAGCGGGGACAATGAGCGGTTCTTC. This gives the protein CASTSGDNERFF. The rearrangement joins TRBV12-3 or TRBV12-4 to TRBJ2-1; TRBD2 matches 9 bases. The CDR3 has 12 residues.